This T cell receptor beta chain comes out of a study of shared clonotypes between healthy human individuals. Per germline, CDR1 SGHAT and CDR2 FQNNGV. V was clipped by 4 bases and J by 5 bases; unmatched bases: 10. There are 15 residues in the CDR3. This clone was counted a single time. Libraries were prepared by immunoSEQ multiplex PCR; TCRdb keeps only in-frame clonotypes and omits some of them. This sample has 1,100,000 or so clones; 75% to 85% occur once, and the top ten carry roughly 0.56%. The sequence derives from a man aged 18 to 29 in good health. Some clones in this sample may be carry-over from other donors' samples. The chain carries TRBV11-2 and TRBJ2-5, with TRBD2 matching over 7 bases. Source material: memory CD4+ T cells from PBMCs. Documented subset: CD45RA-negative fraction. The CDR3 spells CASSSWLRGGETQYF. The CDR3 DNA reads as TGTGCCAGCAGCTCCTGGCTTCGGGGAGGGGAGACCCAGTACTTC.